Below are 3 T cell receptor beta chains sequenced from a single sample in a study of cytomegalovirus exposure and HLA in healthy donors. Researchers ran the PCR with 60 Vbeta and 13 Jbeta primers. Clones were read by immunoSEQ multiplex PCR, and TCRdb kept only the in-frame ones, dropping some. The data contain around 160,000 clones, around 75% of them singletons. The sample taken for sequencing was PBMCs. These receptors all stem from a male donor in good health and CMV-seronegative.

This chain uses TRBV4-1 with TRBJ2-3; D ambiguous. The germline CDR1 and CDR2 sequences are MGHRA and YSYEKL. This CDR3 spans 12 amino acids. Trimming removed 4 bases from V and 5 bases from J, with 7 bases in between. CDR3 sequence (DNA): TGCGCCAGCAGCCCCTCGGGAGATACGCAGTATTTT. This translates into CASSPSGDTQYF.

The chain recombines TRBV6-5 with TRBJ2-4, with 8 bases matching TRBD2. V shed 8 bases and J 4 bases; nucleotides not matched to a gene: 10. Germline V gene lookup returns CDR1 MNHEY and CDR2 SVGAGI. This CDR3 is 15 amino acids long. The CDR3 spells CASSSAGGGKNIQYF. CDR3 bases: TGTGCCAGCTCCTCGGCGGGGGGCGGGAAAAACATTCAGTACTTC.

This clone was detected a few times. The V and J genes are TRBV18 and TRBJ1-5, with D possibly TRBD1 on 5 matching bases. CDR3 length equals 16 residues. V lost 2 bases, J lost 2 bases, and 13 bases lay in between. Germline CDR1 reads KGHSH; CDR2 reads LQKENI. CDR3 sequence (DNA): TGTGCCAGCTCACCAGTGCAGGGAGGTGGCAATCAGCCCCAGCATTTT. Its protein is CASSPVQGGGNQPQHF.